The clone carrying this T cell receptor (beta chain) was detected only once. Its specificity is not known. V shed 4 bases and J 5 bases; nucleotides not matched to a gene: 7. The V gene's germline CDR1 is SGHNT and CDR2 YYREEE (reference sequence). The CDR3 covers 15 residues. This sample stems from a study of shared clonotypes between healthy human individuals. Overall study results and limits: Shared clonotypes: about 5.3% naive CD4, 3% to 3.5% naive CD8, less than 2.5% memory CD4, about 0.41% memory CD8.

Splitting of each subset's genomic DNA was done evenly across several immunoSEQ plates. Measured with immunoSEQ multiplex PCR; TCRdb has only the in-frame clones, and not every one. The profile shows a few million clones, approximately 95% of them singletons. Every one of the donors was a Caucasian adult that lived in Nashville, Tennessee. CD4+ cells were split into CD45RA+ naive and CD45RA-negative memory subsets. This sequence originates from a man younger than 30 in good health. Some clones in this sample may be carry-over from other donors' samples. Sequences were obtained from naive CD4+ T cells from PBMCs. The subset denotes: CD45RA+ positively selected. The chain carries TRBV5-4 and TRBJ2-3, with 10 positions matching TRBD2. The CDR3 sequence: CASSLGSGRVDTQYF. CDR3 coding DNA: TGTGCCAGCAGCCTAGGCAGCGGGAGGGTAGATACGCAGTATTTT.